This T cell receptor beta chain was identified in a study of Tregs in tolerant kidney transplant recipients (dated by TCRdb to between 2017 and 2020). Turning to the overall study: The transplants used related donors with nonmyeloablative bone marrow transplantation, and mixed chimerism in the human trials was transient. TCRbeta sequencing was used in the study to identify donor-specific regulatory T cells before combined kidney and bone marrow transplantation, and the identified cells were then tracked after transplant.

Genomic DNA was extracted from sorted cells with the QIAGEN DNeasy Blood and Tissue Kit for TCRbeta CDR3 sequencing. High-throughput TCRbeta CDR3 sequencing, which included PCR amplification with bias correction and internal controls, was done commercially through immunoSEQ. As for the authors' bioinformatics: Unique productive TCRbeta sequences were defined by CDR3 nucleotide sequence where primers matched, otherwise by CDR3 amino acid sequence with Vbeta and Jbeta genes. As a correction for sorting error, sequences shared between sorted populations at a frequency ratio of 2:1 or less were discarded, and the remaining shared sequences were assigned to the higher population. Donor-reactive sequences were defined as at least 5-fold expanded in CFSE-low cells versus unstimulated cells, with frequency of at least 0.01% in CFSE-low cells. Repertoire divergence was quantified by Jensen-Shannon divergence calculated from the top 100 TCRbeta sequences ranked by frequency. For samples with multiple sequencing runs, sorting error was corrected separately for each run before the runs were pooled. The table comes from immuneACCESS by way of TCRdb, which keeps in-frame sequences with V and J called. Part of the clones is missing from these tables; in studies checked, under half for an unresolved V gene and the rest for unknown reasons. V and J calls and clone size are copied from that table; D and trimming were computed from the DNA. Counted in this sample were 60,000 or so clones; roughly 85% of them appeared once. 2% to 2.5% of the sample is held by the ten biggest clonotypes.

What this sample's time point label stands for: blood sample drawn before combined kidney and bone marrow transplant. Unstimulated Tregs (CD4+CD25+CD127-), CD4+ non-Tregs (CD4+CD25-), CD4 and CD8 cells were FACS-sorted from thawed PBMCs. Thawed PBMCs were rested overnight at 37 degrees C with 150 to 200 IU/ml IL-2 before Treg sorting. A few combined kidney and bone marrow transplant recipients from the ITN036ST trial were included as patients, and samples were available only from these trial subjects. Healthy control blood was processed by Ficoll density gradient to PBMCs and cryopreserved; patient PBMCs were collected before and after transplant. What the research found in general, with its limitations: Donor-specific Treg expansion exceeded global Treg expansion in tolerant patients, suggesting antigen-driven rather than nonspecific expansion. Because the study included only a small number of patients, the results must be confirmed in larger populations and under other immunosuppression protocols. For some patients, the PCR primers changed as time went on, which meant samples from those patients could not be compared with one another at the nucleotide level. The most biologically relevant and donor-specific TCRbeta repertoire appeared to be identified by expanding Tregs with activated donor B cells. Biological reproducibility was not examined directly, but technical replication error appeared to be minimal.

About this clone: This receptor's antigen is unknown. Base qualities are missing; no much larger clone stands one base away.

This TCR came from a human donor who received a combined kidney and bone marrow transplant. Material: Tregs from blood, obtained before the transplant.

The CDR3 protein is CATSSRLAASYNEQFF. At the DNA level, the sequence is TGTGCCACCAGCTCTCGACTAGCGGCTTCCTACAATGAGCAGTTCTTC. Recombination connected TRBV15 to TRBJ2-1; TRBD2 matches 9 bases in the middle. The cysteine opens and the phenylalanine closes a CDR3 of 16 amino acids. Only the CDR3 DNA is retained, 48 bases long and in frame from the first base. Per the germline V gene (reference sequence), LNHNV is the CDR1 and YYDKDF is the CDR2. Trimmed from V: 5 bases; trimmed from J: 1 base; junction bases lacking a gene match: 6.